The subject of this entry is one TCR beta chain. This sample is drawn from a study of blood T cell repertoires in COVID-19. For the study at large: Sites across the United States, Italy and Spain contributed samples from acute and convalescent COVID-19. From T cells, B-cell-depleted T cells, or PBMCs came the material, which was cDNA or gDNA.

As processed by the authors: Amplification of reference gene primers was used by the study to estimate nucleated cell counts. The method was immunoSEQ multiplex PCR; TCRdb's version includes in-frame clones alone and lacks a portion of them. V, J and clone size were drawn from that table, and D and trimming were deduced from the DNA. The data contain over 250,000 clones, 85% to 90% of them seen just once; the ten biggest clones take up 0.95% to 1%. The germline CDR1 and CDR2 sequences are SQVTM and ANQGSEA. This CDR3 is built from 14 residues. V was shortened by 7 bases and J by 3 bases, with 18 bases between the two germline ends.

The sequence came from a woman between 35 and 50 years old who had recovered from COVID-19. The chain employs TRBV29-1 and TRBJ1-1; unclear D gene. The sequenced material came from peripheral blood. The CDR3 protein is CSAKTPKSYTEAFF. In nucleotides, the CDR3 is TGCAGCGCCAAGACACCCAAATCATACACTGAAGCTTTCTTT. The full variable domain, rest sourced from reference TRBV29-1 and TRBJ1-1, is SAVISQKPSRDICQRGTSLTIQCQVDSQVTMMFWYRQQPGQSLTLIATANQGSEATYESGFVIDKFPISRPNLTFSTLTVSNMSPEDSSIYLCSAKTPKSYTEAFFGQGTRLTVV.